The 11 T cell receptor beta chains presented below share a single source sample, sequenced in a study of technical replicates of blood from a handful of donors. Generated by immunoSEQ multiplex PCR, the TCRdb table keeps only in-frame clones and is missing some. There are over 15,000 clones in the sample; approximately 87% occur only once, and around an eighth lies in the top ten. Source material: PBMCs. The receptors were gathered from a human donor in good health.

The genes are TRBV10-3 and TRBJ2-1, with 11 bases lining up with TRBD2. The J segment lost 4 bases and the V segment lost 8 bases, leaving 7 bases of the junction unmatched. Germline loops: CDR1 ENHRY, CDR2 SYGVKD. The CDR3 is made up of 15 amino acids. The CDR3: CAIGKTSGEYNEQFF. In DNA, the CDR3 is TGTGCCATCGGAAAGACTAGCGGGGAATACAATGAGCAGTTCTTC.

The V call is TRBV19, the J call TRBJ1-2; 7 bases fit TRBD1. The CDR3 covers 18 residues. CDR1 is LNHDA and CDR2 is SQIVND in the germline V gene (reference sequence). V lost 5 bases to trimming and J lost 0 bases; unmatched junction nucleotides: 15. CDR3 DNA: TGTGCCAGTAGTGTAAGAAGGACAGGTACAAATTCTAACTATGGCTACACCTTC. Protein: CASSVRRTGTNSNYGYTF.

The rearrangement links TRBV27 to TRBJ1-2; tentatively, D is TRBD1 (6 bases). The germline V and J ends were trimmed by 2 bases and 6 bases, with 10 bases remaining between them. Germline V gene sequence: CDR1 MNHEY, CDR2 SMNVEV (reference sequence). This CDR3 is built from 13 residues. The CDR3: CASSLQGLNGYTF. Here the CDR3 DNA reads TGTGCCAGCAGTTTACAGGGGCTAAATGGCTACACCTTC.

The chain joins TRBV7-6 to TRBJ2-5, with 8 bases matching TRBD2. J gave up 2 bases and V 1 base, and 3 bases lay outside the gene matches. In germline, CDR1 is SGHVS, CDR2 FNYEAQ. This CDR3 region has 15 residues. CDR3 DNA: TGTGCCAGCAGCTTAGAGTCTAGCGGGCAAGAGACCCAGTACTTC. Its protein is CASSLESSGQETQYF.

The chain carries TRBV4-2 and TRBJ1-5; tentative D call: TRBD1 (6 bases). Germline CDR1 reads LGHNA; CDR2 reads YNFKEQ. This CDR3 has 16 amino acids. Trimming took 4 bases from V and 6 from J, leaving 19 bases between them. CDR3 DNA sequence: TGTGCCAGCAGCCGAGCAGGACAGAAACCCTTTCAGCCCCAGCATTTT. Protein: CASSRAGQKPFQPQHF.

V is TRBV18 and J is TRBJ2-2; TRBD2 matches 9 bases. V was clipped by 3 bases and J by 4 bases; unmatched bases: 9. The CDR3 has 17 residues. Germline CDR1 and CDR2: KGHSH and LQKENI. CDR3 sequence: CASSPPDSGRFTGELFF. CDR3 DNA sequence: TGTGCCAGCTCACCGCCCGATAGCGGGAGATTCACCGGGGAGCTGTTTTTT. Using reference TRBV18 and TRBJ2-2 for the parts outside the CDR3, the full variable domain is NAGVMQNPRHLVRRRGQEARLRCSPMKGHSHVYWYRQLPEEGLKFMVYLQKENIIDESGMPKERFSAEFPKEGPSILRIQQVVRGDSAAYFCASSPPDSGRFTGELFFGEGSRLTVL.

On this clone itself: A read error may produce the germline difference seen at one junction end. DNA of the CDR3: TGTGCCAGCGGAGAGACGGTCGGAGCGGTTTCGTTT. It specifies CASGETVGAVSF. This chain links TRBV11-2 with TRBJ1-4; D remains unclear. The CDR3 runs to 12 residues. Germline loops: CDR1 SGHAT, CDR2 FQNNGV. Filled out from reference TRBV11-2 and TRBJ1-4, the complete variable domain reads EAGVAQSPRYKIIEKRQSVAFWCNPISGHATLYWYQQILGQGPKLLIQFQNNGVVDDSQLPKDRFSAERLKGVDSTLKIQPAKLEDSAVYLCASGETVGAVSFGSGTQLSVL.

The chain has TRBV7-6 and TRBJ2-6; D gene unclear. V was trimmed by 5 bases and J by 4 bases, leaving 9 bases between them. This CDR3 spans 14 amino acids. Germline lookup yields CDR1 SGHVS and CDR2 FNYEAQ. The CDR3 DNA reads TGTGCCAGCAGCCCAGTATTCGGGGCCAACGTCCTGACTTTC. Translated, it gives CASSPVFGANVLTF. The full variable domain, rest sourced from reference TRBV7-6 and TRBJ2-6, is GAGVSQSPRYKVTKRGQDVALRCDPISGHVSLYWYRQALGQGPEFLTYFNYEAQQDKSGLPNDRFSAERPEGSISTLTIQRTEQRDSAMYRCASSPVFGANVLTFGAGSRLTVL.

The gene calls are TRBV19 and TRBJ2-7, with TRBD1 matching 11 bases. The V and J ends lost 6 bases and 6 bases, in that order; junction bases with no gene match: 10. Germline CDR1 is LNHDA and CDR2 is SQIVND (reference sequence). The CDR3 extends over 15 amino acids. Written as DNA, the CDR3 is TGTGCCAGTAGGGACAGGGGGCCTCTAAGGTGCGAGCAGTACTTC. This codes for CASRDRGPLRCEQYF.

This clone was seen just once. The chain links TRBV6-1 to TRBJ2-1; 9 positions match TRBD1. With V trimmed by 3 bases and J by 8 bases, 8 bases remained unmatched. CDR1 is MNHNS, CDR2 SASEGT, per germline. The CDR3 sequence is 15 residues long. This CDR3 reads CASSELGTGKDEQFF. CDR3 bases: TGTGCCAGCAGTGAGCTTGGGACAGGGAAGGATGAGCAGTTCTTC.

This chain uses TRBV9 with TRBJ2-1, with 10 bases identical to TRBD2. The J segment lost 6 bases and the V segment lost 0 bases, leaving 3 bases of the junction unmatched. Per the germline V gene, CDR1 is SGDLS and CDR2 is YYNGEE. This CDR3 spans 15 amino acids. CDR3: CASSVGTSGSNEQFF. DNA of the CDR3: TGTGCCAGCAGCGTAGGGACTAGCGGCTCCAATGAGCAGTTCTTC. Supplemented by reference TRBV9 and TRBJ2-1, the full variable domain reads DSGVTQTPKHLITATGQRVTLRCSPRSGDLSVYWYQQSLDQGLQFLIQYYNGEERAKGNILERFSAQQFPDLHSELNLSSLELGDSALYFCASSVGTSGSNEQFFGPGTRLTVL.